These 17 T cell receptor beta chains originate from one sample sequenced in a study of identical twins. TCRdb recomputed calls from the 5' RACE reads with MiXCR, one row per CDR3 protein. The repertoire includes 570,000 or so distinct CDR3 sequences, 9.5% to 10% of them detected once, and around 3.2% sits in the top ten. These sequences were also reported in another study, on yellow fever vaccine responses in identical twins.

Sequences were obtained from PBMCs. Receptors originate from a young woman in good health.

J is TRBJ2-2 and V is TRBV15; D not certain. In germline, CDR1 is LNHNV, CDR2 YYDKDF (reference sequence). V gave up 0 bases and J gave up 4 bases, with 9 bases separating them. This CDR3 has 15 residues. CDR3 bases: TGTGCCACCAGCAGAGATTCCACCGGCACCGGGGAGCTGTTTTTT. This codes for CATSRDSTGTGELFF.

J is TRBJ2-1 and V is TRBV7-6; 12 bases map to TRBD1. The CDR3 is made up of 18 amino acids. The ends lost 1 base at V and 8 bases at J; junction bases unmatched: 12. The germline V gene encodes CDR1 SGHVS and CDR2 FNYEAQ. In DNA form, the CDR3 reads TGTGCCAGCAGCTTAGTTGTGGGGACAGGGGGCTTAGGGGATGAGCAGTTCTTC. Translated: CASSLVVGTGGLGDEQFF.

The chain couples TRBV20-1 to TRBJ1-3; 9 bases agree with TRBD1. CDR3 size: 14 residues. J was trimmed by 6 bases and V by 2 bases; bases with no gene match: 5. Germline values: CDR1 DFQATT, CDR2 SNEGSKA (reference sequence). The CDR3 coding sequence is TGCAGTGCTAGAATGACAGGGGGGGAAAACACCATATATTTT. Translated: CSARMTGGENTIYF.

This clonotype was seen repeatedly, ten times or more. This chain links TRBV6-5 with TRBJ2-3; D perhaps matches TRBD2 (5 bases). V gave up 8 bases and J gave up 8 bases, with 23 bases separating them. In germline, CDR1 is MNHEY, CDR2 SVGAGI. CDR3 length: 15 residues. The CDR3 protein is CASSYAGASMSTQYF. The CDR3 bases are TGTGCCAGCTCTTACGCGGGCGCGAGTATGAGTACGCAGTATTTT.

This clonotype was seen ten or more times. The CDR3: CASAPSPVFLEQYF. Here the CDR3 DNA reads TGCGCCAGCGCCCCAAGTCCGGTGTTCCTCGAGCAGTACTTC. The rearrangement links TRBV5-1 to TRBJ2-7; no firm D call. The CDR3 spans 14 residues. V lost 7 bases to trimming and J lost 6 bases, with 20 bases between them. CDR1 is SGHRS and CDR2 is YFSETQ in the germline V gene.

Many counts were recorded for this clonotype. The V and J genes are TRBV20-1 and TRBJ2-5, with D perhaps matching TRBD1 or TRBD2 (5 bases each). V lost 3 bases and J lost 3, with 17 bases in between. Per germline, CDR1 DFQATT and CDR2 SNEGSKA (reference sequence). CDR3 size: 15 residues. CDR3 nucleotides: TGCAGTGCTAGTCGGGCAGGGAGTCTAGAAGAGACCCAGTACTTC. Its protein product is CSASRAGSLEETQYF.

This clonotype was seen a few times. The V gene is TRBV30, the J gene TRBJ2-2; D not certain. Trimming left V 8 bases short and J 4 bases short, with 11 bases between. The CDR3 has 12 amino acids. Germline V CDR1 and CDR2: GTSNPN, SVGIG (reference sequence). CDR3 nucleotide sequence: TGTGCCCGAAGTGGTCCCACCGGGGAGCTGTTTTTT. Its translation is CARSGPTGELFF.

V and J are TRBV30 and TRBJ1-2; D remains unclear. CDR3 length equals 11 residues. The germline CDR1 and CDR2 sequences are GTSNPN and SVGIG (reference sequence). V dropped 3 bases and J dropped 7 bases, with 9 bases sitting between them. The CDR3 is CAWRGAGGYTF. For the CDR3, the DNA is TGTGCCTGGAGAGGCGCAGGTGGCTACACCTTC.

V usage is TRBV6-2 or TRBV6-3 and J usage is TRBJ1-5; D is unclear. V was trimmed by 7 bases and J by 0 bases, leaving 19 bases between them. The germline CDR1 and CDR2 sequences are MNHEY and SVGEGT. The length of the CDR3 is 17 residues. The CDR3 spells CASTETLGGNSNQPQHF. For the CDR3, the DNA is TGTGCCAGCACAGAGACCCTAGGAGGTAATAGCAATCAGCCCCAGCATTTT.

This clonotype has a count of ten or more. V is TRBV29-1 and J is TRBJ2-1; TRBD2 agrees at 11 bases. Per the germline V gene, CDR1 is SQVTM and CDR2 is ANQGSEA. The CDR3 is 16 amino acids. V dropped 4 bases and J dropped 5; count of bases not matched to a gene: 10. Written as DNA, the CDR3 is TGCAGCGTTGTAACCGTGCCGGGACTAGCGGACAATGAGCAGTTCTTC. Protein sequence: CSVVTVPGLADNEQFF.

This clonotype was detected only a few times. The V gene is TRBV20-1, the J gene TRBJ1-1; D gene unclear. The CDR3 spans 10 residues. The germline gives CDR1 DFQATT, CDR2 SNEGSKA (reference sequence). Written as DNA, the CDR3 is TGCAGCGGATCCAACACTGAAGCTTTCTTT. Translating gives CSGSNTEAFF.

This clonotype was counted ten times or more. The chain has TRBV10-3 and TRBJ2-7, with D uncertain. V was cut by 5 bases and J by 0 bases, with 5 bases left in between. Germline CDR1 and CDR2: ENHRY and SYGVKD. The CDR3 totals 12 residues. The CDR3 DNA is TGTGCCATCAGTAGTCTCTCCTACGAGCAGTACTTC. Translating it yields CAISSLSYEQYF.

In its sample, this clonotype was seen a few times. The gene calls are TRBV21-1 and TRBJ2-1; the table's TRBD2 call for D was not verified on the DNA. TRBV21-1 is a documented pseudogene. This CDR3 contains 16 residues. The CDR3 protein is CASSTTSGSSYNEQFF. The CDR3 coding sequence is TGTGCCAGCAGCACGACTAGCGGCAGCTCCTACAATGAGCAGTTCTTC.

Written as DNA, the CDR3 is TGTGCCAGCAGCCAAGATCTAAGCACGAGCTCCTACAATGAGCAGTTCTTC. Translation gives CASSQDLSTSSYNEQFF. The V call is TRBV3-1, the J call TRBJ2-1, with D uncertain. Germline V gene lookup returns CDR1 LGHDT and CDR2 YNNKEL (reference sequence). The ends were cut back, 0 bases at V and 0 bases at J, with 12 bases in the middle. The CDR3 covers 17 residues.

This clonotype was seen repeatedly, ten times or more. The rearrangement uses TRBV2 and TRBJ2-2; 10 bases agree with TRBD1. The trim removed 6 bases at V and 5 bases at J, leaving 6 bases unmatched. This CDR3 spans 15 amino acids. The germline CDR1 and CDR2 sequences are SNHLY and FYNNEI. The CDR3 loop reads CASSAGTGETGELFF. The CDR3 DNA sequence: TGTGCCAGCAGCGCGGGGACAGGGGAGACCGGGGAGCTGTTTTTT.

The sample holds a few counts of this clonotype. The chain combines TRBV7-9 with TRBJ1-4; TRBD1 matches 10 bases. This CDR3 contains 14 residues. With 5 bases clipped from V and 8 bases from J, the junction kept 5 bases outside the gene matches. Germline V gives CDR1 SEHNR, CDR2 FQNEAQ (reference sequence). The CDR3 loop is CASSDRGRGEKLFF. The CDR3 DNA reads TGTGCCAGCAGCGACAGGGGGCGCGGAGAAAAACTGTTTTTT.

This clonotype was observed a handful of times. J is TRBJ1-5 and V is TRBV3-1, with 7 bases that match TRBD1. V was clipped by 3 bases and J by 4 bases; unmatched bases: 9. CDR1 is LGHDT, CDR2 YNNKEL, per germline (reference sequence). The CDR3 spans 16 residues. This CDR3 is CASSHTERGLNQPQHF. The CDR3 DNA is TGTGCCAGCAGCCACACGGAAAGGGGGCTAAATCAGCCCCAGCATTTT.